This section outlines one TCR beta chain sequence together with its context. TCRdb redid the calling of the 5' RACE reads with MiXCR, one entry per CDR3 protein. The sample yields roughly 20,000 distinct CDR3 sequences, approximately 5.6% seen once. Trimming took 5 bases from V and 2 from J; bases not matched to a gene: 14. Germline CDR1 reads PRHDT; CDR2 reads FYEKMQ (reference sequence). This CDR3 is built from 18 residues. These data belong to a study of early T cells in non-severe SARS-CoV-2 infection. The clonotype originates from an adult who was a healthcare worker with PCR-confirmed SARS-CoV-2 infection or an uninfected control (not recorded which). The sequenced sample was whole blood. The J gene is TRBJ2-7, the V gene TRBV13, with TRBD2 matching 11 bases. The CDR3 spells CASSLHPPSGRNTYEQYF. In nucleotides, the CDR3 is TGTGCCAGCAGCCTCCACCCCCCTAGCGGGAGGAACACCTACGAGCAGTACTTC. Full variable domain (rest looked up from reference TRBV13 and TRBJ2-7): AAGVIQSPRHLIKEKRETATLKCYPIPRHDTVYWYQQGPGQDPQFLISFYEKMQSDKGSIPDRFSAQQFSDYHSELNMSSLELGDSALYFCASSLHPPSGRNTYEQYFGPGTRLTVT.